Listed below are T cell receptor beta chains from one sample, sequenced in a study of cytomegalovirus exposure and HLA in healthy donors. Generated by immunoSEQ multiplex PCR, the TCRdb table keeps only in-frame clones and is missing some. The table includes 250,000 to 350,000 clones, roughly 85% detected once. Material for sequencing was PBMCs. Receptors originate from a middle-aged man in good health and CMV-seropositive. Each CDR3 is given with its conserved first and last residue.

TRBJ1-5 | TRBV7-9 | CASSLVSGGGNQPQHF
TRBJ2-1 | TRBV5-1 | CASGTSGYYNEQFF
TRBJ1-6 | TRBV28 | CASRKTGIRSPLHF
TRBJ2-2 | TRBV11-3 | CASSRQGQGTGELFF
TRBJ2-7 | TRBV27 | CASSLSAGTGSYEQYF
TRBJ2-7 | TRBV5-1 | CASSLVLGGSYEQYF
TRBJ1-1 | TRBV19 | CASSPRDRGLNTEAFF
TRBJ2-3 | TRBV27 | CASSLLGLAGAADTQYF
TRBJ1-1 | TRBV2 | CASARRLNTEAFF
TRBJ1-1 | TRBV5-3 | CARSLVARVAEAFF
TRBJ2-3 | TRBV12-5 | CASGSGHGADTQYF
TRBJ1-1 | TRBV10-1 | CASSRTGVENTEAFF
TRBJ2-7 | TRBV7-9 | CASTKRGYYEQYF
TRBJ2-3 | TRBV5-1 | CASSLPQGVDTQYF
TRBJ2-5 | TRBV7-7 | CASSEAYRVLGAETQYF
TRBJ1-2 | TRBV19 | CASTEGQGEHYTF
TRBJ2-1 | TRBV6-6 | CASSYGSRNEQFF
TRBJ1-2 | TRBV30 | CAWSRGQGYGYTF
TRBJ2-3 | TRBV19 | CATAGAGAPDTQYF
TRBJ2-1 | TRBV21-1 | CASPRRLAGYSYNEQFF
TRBJ2-7 | TRBV18 | CASSPETDYEQYF
TRBJ1-2 | TRBV6-5 | CASGQGDYGYTF
TRBJ2-1 | TRBV7-9 | CSSSAPGLASHEQFF
TRBJ1-5 | TRBV14 | CASSQEDRGDQPQHF
TRBJ1-2 | TRBV4-3 | CASSQEVGNYGYTF
TRBJ2-1 | TRBV27 | CASSAEDSPASEQFF
TRBJ2-7 | TRBV6-1 | CASSVSGSGRVEQYF
TRBJ1-2 | TRBV29-1 | CSVEDRDGYYGYTF
TRBJ1-1 | TRBV7-9 | CASSLALGANTEAFF
TRBJ2-1 | TRBV6-1 | CASSDSFSYNEQFF
TRBJ2-7 | TRBV7-9 | CASSFPSGSTYEQYF
TRBJ2-7 | TRBV5-1 | CASSSTSGAYEQYF
TRBJ2-7 | TRBV28 | CASSSSGTGLHEQYF
TRBJ1-4 | TRBV6-1 | CASSPMIGGEKLFF
TRBJ2-7 | TRBV7-9 | CASSRGAGDNYEQYF
TRBJ1-2 | TRBV5-4 | CASSVRTGNYGYTF
TRBJ1-1 | TRBV29-1 | CSVDRGLDTEAFF
TRBJ2-5 | TRBV7-9 | CASSYFPSNVGRQETQYF
TRBJ2-1 | TRBV13 | CASSFRLAVRSYNEQFF
TRBJ2-6 | TRBV18 | CASSPRTGNSGANVLTF
TRBJ1-2 | TRBV7-2 | CASSQSPANYGYTF